Listed below are T cell receptor beta chains from one sample, sequenced in a study of T-cell reconstitution after alpha-beta-depleted transplantation in children. Via MiXCR, TCRdb re-called the PCR reads, giving one row per CDR3 protein. The data hold some 260,000 distinct CDR3 sequences, with 24% observed a single time. The sequenced sample was PBMCs, mostly from graft donor cells, obtained 360 days after TCRalphabeta/CD19-depleted stem cell transplant. The receptors were gathered from a female patient aged 2-10 years who had a stem cell transplant for congenital amegakaryocytic thrombocytopenia, so the T cells may come from the graft donor. Both conserved end residues are part of each CDR3. A D gene is named only where the DNA matches it firmly. Clone sizes are given selectively: once, few, many, or a class where the clone is expanded.

j_call d_call v_call clone_size cdr3_aa cdr3_nt
TRBJ2-7 TRBD2 TRBV7-9 few CASSAGTSGNYEQYF TGTGCCAGCAGTGCCGGGACTAGCGGAAATTACGAGCAGTACTTC
TRBJ2-7 TRBD2 TRBV20-1 . CSALVGTRVYEQYF TGCAGTGCTCTGGTGGGGACTAGAGTATACGAGCAGTACTTC
TRBJ2-1 TRBD2 TRBV20-1 . CSASDTRLAVRNEQFF TGCAGTGCTAGCGACACTAGACTAGCGGTACGCAATGAGCAGTTCTTC
TRBJ1-4 . TRBV20-1 . CSAKTARKLFF TGCAGTGCCAAGACAGCGCGCAAACTGTTTTTT
TRBJ2-3 . TRBV5-4 . CASNLGGTDTQYF TGTGCCAGCAATTTGGGTGGCACAGATACGCAGTATTTT
TRBJ1-6 . TRBV10-3 . CAISDWQGANSPLHF TGTGCCATCAGTGATTGGCAGGGTGCGAATTCACCCCTCCACTTT
TRBJ2-7 . TRBV4-1 . CASSQDSTASATYEQYF TGCGCCAGCAGCCAAGATTCTACAGCTAGTGCTACCTACGAGCAGTACTTC
TRBJ2-7 . TRBV29-1 few CSVGGSGREQYF TGCAGCGTTGGGGGATCAGGGCGCGAGCAGTACTTC
TRBJ2-7 . TRBV4-3 . CASSQVYRGRYEQYF TGCGCCAGCAGCCAAGTTTACCGGGGCCGCTACGAGCAGTACTTC
TRBJ2-1 TRBD2 TRBV7-6 many CASSSTSGRGGSQFF TGTGCCAGCAGCTCTACTAGCGGGAGAGGAGGTTCGCAGTTCTTC
TRBJ1-4 . TRBV7-9 few CASSFWDNEKLFF TGTGCCAGCAGCTTCTGGGATAATGAAAAACTGTTTTTT
TRBJ2-5 . TRBV29-1 many CSVETGAAETQYF TGCAGCGTTGAGACAGGAGCGGCGGAGACCCAGTACTTC
TRBJ2-5 . TRBV4-1 many CASSQDRQTQYF TGCGCCAGCAGCCAAGATCGACAGACCCAGTACTTC
TRBJ2-7 . TRBV2 few CASSETSGEQYF TGTGCCAGCAGTGAGACTAGTGGGGAGCAGTACTTC
TRBJ2-7 . TRBV7-2 once CASSGPRGKFYEQYF TGTGCCAGCAGCGGTCCTCGGGGAAAATTCTACGAGCAGTACTTC
TRBJ1-1 . TRBV24-1 few CAKRGFVNTEAFF TGTGCCAAACGGGGGTTCGTGAACACTGAAGCTTTCTTT
TRBJ1-5 . TRBV6-5 few CASSYGRGNQPQHF TGTGCCAGCAGTTACGGCAGGGGCAATCAGCCCCAGCATTTT
TRBJ2-7 . TRBV5-1 few CASSLMFGQIYEQYF TGCGCCAGCAGCTTGATGTTCGGACAGATCTACGAGCAGTACTTC
TRBJ2-3 . TRBV3-1 few CASSRAGGGAGDTQYF TGTGCCAGCAGCCGAGCAGGAGGGGGGGCCGGAGATACGCAGTATTTT
TRBJ2-5 . TRBV5-5 . CASSFFPKGEALQETQYF TGTGCCAGCAGCTTCTTCCCTAAGGGGGAAGCATTACAAGAGACCCAGTACTTC
TRBJ2-5 . TRBV2 . CASSLYPGQAGTQYF TGTGCCAGCAGCCTCTATCCCGGGCAGGCAGGGACCCAGTACTTC
TRBJ2-2 . TRBV7-8 few CASSPRPTRTGELFF TGTGCCAGCAGCCCAAGGCCCACTAGAACCGGGGAGCTGTTTTTT
TRBJ2-7 . TRBV7-9 . CASSNDRSYEQYF TGTGCCAGCAGCAACGACAGGTCCTACGAGCAGTACTTC
TRBJ2-7 . TRBV6-5 few CASSYHSGEKYEQYF TGTGCCAGCAGTTACCATAGCGGCGAGAAGTACGAGCAGTACTTC
TRBJ2-7 TRBD2 TRBV5-1 . CASRESGSSYEQYF TGCGCCAGCAGAGAAAGCGGGAGCTCCTACGAGCAGTACTTC
TRBJ1-4 . TRBV29-1 few CSGGTPNEKLFF TGCAGCGGCGGGACACCCAATGAAAAACTGTTTTTT
TRBJ2-2 . TRBV19 . CASSIDGVTGELFF TGTGCCAGTAGTATAGATGGAGTAACCGGGGAGCTGTTTTTT
TRBJ2-3 TRBD2 TRBV18 . CASSPSLAGGTDTQYF TGTGCCAGCTCACCATCCTTAGCGGGGGGCACAGATACGCAGTATTTT